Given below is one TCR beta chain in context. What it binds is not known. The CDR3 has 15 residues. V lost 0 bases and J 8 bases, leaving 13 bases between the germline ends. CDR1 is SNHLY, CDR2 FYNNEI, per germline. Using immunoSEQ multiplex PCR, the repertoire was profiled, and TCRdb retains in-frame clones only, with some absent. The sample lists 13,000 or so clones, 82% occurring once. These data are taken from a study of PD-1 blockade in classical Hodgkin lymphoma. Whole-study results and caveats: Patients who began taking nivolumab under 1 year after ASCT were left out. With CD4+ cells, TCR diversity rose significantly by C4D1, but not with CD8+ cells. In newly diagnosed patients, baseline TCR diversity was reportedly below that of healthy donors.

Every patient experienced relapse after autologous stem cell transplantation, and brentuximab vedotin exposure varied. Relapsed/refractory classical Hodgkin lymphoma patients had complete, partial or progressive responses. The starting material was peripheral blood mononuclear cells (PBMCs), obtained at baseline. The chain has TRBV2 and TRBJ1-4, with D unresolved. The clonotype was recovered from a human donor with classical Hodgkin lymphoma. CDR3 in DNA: TGTGCCAGCAGTGAAGCGCTTTTAATCTCGGAAAAACTGTTTTTT. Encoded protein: CASSEALLISEKLFF.